This TCR beta chain was observed in a study of blood T cell repertoires in COVID-19 (dated by TCRdb to about 2020). Concerning the study at large: Samples covering the acute and convalescent phases of COVID-19 were provided by collaborators in the United States, Italy and Spain. The repertoires were released in a freely available public database meant as a resource for research on the immune response to SARS-CoV-2. The dataset comprised deeply sampled blood TCRbeta repertoires from subjects exposed to, actively infected with, or recovered from COVID-19. Samples came from the ongoing ImmuneRACE study (first 160 participants) plus 1,254 subjects from 6 global collaborators. Where available, HLA class I and class II types were obtained from metadata supplied by the sample provider rather than from assay-based typing. Nearly every sample came with metadata listing a de-identified subject ID, COVID-19 status, age in years and sex. The prospective study material was composed of cDNA or gDNA derived from T cells, B-cell-depleted T cells, or PBMCs.

This clone was seen only once. Its specific antigen is unknown. No base-level quality is on record; no much larger clone is a single base apart. From a lookup of the germline V gene, CDR1 and CDR2 are SNHLY and FYNNEI. The CDR3 holds 16 amino acids from the cysteine to the phenylalanine. Left in the record is the CDR3 DNA by itself, 48 bases read in frame from the first base. The V end loses 9 bases and the J end loses 7 bases, and a stretch of 22 bases separates them. TCRbeta CDR3 regions were amplified from genomic DNA using the immunoSEQ Assay, a bias-controlled multiplex PCR. From the authors' description of their analysis: The number of nucleated cells in each sample was estimated by amplification of reference gene primers within the assay. To quantify the absolute abundance of each unique TCRbeta CDR3 rearrangement, sequence reads were collapsed and filtered. For each sample, productive Simpson clonality was calculated as the square root of Simpson's diversity index across productive rearrangements. TCRdb's version of the immuneACCESS table is confined to in-frame rearrangements and falls short of the full clone set. An unresolved V gene accounts for under half of the shortfall where checked; the remainder is of unknown origin. V, J and clone size are taken as reported in that table, and D and trimming were inferred from the DNA itself. In this sample the table shows 55,000 to 75,000 clones, around nine tenths of which occur a single time. In total, the top ten clones hold 1.3% of the sample.

Collaborating institutions collected whole blood in K2EDTA tubes following their own protocols. Collaborator samples were shipped for TCRbeta analysis as frozen whole blood, isolated PBMCs, or DNA extracted from either sample type. What the work shows at the level of the full study, not this receptor alone: The amount of clinical and demographic metadata varied by source and participant and was provided uncurated.

The rearrangement combines TRBV2 with TRBJ1-6; the D gene lacks a confident call. The sequenced sample consisted of peripheral blood. The clonotype comes from a man aged 60-69 years with acute or convalescent COVID-19. This receptor has the CDR3 CASKKESTVLNSPLHF. The DNA sequence reads TGTGCCAGTAAGAAGGAGTCGACGGTACTAAATTCACCCCTCCACTTT. Reference TRBV2 and TRBJ1-6 proteins supply the regions before and after the CDR3; the full variable domain is: EPEVTQTPSHQVTQMGQEVILRCVPISNHLYFYWYRQILGQKVEFLVSFYNNEISEKSEIFDDQFSVERPDGSNFTLKIRSTKLEDSAMYFCASKKESTVLNSPLHFGNGTRLTVT.